This paragraph reports one TCR beta chain. The data are from a study of monozygotic twins with inflammatory bowel disease. Germline assignment: CDR1 SQVTM and CDR2 ANQGSEA. The CDR3 length is 13 residues. TCRdb re-called the 5' RACE reads and catalogs CDR3 proteins one per entry, DNA excluded. Recorded for this sample: about 300,000 distinct CDR3 sequences. The TCR was taken from a human donor with ulcerative colitis or Crohn's disease, or a healthy co-twin of an affected twin (not recorded which). The chain uses TRBV29-1 and TRBJ1-2; TCRdb reports TRBD1, a call that lacks DNA to check it against. Sample: blood. The CDR3 sequence: CSVPGQGVHGYTF.